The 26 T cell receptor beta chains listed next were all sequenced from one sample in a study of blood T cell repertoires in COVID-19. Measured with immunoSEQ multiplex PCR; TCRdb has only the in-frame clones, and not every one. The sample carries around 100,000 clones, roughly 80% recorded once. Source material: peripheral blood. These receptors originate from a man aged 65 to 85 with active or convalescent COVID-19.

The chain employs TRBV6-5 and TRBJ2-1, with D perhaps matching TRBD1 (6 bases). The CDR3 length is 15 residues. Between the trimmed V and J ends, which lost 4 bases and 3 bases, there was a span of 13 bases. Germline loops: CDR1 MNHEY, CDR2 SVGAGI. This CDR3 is CASSSLRGFYNEQFF. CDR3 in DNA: TGTGCCAGCAGTTCCCTCAGGGGATTCTACAATGAGCAGTTCTTC.

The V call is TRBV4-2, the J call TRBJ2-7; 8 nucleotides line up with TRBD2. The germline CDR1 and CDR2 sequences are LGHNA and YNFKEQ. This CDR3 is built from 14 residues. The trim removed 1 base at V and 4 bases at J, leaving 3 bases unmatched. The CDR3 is CASSQGGGGYEQYF. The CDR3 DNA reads TGTGCCAGCAGCCAAGGAGGCGGGGGGTACGAGCAGTACTTC.

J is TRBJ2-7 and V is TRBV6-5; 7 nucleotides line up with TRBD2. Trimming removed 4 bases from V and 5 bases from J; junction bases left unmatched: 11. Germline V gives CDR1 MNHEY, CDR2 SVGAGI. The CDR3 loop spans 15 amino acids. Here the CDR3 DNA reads TGTGCCAGCAGTTCCGAAGGGGCGGGAGAAGACGAGCAGTACTTC. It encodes CASSSEGAGEDEQYF.

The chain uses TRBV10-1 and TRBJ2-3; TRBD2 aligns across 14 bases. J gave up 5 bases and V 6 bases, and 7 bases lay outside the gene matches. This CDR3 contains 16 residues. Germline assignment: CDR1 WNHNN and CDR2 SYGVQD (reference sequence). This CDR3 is CASSQGLAGGEDTQYF. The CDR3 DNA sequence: TGCGCCAGCAGCCAAGGACTAGCGGGAGGCGAAGATACGCAGTATTTT.

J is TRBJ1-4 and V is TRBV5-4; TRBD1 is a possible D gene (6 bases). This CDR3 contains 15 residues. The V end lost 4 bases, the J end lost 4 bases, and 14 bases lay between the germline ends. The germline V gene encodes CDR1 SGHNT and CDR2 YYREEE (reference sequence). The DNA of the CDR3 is TGTGCCAGCAGCCTCAAATGGGGGCTTAATGAAAAACTGTTTTTT. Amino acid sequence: CASSLKWGLNEKLFF.

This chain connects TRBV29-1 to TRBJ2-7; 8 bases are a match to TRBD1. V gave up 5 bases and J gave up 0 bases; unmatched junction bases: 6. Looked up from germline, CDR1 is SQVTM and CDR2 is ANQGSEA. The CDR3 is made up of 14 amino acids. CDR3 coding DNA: TGCAGCGTTCTAAACAGGGGGACCTCCTACGAGCAGTACTTC. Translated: CSVLNRGTSYEQYF.

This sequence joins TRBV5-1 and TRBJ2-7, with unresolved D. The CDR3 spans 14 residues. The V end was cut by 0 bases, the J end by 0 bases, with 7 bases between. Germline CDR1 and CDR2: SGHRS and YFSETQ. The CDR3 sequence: CASSLVPSSYEQYF. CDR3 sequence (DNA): TGCGCCAGCAGCTTGGTGCCGAGCTCCTACGAGCAGTACTTC.

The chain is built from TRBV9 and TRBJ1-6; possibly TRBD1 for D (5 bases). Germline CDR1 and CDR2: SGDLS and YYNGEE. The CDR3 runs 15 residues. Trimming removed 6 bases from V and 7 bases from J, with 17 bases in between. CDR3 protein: CASTRRAGVNSPLHF. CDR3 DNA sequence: TGTGCCAGCACTAGAAGGGCGGGGGTAAATTCACCCCTCCACTTT.

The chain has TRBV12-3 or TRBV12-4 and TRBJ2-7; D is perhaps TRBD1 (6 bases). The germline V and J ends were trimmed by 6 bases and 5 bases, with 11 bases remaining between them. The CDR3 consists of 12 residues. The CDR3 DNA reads TGTGCCAGCAGCATACACAGGGACGAGCAGTACTTC. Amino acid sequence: CASSIHRDEQYF.

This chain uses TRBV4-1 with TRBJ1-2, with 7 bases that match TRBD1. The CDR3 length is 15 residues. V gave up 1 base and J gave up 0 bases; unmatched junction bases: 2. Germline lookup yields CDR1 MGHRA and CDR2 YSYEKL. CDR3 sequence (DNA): TGCGCCAGCAGCCAAGGACAGGGAACTAACTATGGCTACACCTTC. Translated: CASSQGQGTNYGYTF.

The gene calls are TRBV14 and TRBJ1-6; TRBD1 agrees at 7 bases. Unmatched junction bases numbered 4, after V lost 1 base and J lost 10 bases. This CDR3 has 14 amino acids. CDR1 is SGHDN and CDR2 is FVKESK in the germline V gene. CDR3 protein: CASSQGGGLSPLHF. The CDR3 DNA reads TGTGCCAGCAGCCAAGGAGGGGGCTTGTCACCCCTCCACTTT.

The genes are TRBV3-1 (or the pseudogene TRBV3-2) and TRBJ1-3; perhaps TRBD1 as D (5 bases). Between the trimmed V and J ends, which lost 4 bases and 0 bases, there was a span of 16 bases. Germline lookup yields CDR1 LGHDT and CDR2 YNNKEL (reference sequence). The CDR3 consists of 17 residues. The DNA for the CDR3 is TGTGCCAGCAGCCCTCGTCCGGGACTACACTCTGGAAACACCATATATTTT. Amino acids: CASSPRPGLHSGNTIYF.

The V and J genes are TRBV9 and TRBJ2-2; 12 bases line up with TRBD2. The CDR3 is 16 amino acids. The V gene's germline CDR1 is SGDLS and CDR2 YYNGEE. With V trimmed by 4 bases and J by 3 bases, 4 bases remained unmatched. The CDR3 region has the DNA TGTGCCAGCAGCTCGCGACTAGCGGGAGACACCGGGGAGCTGTTTTTT. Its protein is CASSSRLAGDTGELFF.

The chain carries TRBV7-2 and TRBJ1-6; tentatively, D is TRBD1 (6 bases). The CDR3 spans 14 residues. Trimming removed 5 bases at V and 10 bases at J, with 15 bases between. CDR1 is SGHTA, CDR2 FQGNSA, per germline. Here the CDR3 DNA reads TGTGCCAGCAGCCTAGGGACAACCGCATCACCCCTCCACTTT. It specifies CASSLGTTASPLHF. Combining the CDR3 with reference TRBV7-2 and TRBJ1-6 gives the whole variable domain GAGVSQSPSNKVTEKGKDVELRCDPISGHTALYWYRQSLGQGLEFLIYFQGNSAPDKSGLPSDRFSAERTGGSVSTLTIQRTQQEDSAVYLCASSLGTTASPLHFGNGTRLTVT.

CDR3 region: CASSQAHIPAGQGGTEAFF. CDR3 nucleotide sequence: TGTGCCAGCAGCCAAGCTCACATACCTGCGGGACAGGGGGGGACTGAAGCTTTCTTT. The chain uses TRBV4-2 and TRBJ1-1, with 11 positions matching TRBD1. Germline V CDR1 and CDR2: LGHNA, YNFKEQ. V lost 1 base to trimming and J lost 5 bases; unmatched junction nucleotides: 15. The CDR3 has 19 amino acids.

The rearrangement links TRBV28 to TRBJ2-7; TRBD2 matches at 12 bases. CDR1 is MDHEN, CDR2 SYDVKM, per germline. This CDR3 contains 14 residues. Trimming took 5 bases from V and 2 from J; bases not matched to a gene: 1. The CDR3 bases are TGTGCCAGCAGTACTAGCGGGAGGACCTACGAGCAGTACTTC. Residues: CASSTSGRTYEQYF.

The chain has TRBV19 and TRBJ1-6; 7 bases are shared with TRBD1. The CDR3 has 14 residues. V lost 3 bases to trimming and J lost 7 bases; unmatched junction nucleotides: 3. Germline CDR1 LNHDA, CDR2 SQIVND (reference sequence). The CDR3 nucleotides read TGTGCCAGTAGTATTAGGGGGCTGAATTCACCCCTCCACTTT. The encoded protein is CASSIRGLNSPLHF.

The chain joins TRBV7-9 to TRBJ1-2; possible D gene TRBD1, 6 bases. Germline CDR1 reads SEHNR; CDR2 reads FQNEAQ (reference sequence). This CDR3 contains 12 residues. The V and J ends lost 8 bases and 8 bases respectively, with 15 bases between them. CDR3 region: CASGGLGVGYTF. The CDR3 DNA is TGTGCCAGCGGGGGCCTGGGGGTAGGCTACACCTTC.

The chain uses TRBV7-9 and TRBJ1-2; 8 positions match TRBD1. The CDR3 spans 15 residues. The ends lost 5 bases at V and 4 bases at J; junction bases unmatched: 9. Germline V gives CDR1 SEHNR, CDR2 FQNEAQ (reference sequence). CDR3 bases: TGTGCCAGCAGCATCACCGGGACAGGACGCTATGGCTACACCTTC. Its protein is CASSITGTGRYGYTF.

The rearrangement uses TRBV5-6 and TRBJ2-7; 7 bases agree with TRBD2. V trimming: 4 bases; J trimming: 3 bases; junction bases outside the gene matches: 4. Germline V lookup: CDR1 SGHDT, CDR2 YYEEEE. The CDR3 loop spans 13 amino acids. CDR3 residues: CASSPWGGYEQYF. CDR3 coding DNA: TGTGCCAGCAGCCCCTGGGGGGGCTACGAGCAGTACTTC.

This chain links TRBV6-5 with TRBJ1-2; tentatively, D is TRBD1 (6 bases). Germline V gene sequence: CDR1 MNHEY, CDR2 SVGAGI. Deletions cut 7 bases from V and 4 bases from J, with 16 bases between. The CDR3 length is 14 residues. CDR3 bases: TGTGCCAGCAAAGCAGGGGCCATCACCTATGGCTACACCTTC. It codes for CASKAGAITYGYTF.

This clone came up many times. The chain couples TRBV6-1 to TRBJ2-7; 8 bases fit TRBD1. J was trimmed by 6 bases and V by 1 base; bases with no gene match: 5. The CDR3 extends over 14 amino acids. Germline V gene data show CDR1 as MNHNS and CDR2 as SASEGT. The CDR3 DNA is TGTGCCAGCAGTGAAGGGGGCGGGACAGGCGAGCAGTACTTC. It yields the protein CASSEGGGTGEQYF.

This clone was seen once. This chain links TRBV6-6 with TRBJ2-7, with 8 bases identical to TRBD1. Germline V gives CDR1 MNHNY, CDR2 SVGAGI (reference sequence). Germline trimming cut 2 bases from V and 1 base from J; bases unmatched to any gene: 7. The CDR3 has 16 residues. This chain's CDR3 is CASSYPTGGPSYEQYF. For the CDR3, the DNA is TGTGCCAGCAGTTACCCTACAGGGGGACCTTCCTACGAGCAGTACTTC.

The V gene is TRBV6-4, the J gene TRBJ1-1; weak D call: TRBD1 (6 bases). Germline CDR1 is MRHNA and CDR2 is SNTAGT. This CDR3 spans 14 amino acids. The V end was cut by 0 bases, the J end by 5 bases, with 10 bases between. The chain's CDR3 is CASSDSEGGTEAFF. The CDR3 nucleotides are TGTGCCAGCAGTGACTCAGAGGGGGGGACTGAAGCTTTCTTT.

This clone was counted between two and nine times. DNA of the CDR3: TGTGCCAGCAGCCCAAATTTAGAGGCCGGTTCTTTCACAGATACGCAGTATTTT. This sequence encodes CASSPNLEAGSFTDTQYF. The genes are TRBV3-1 (or the pseudogene TRBV3-2) and TRBJ2-3; D remains unclear. This CDR3 contains 18 residues. The V end lost 4 bases, the J end lost 2 bases, and 22 bases lay between the germline ends. Germline loops: CDR1 LGHDT, CDR2 YNNKEL (reference sequence).

CDR3 region: CASSRPGQLNTDTQYF. In nucleotides, the CDR3 is TGTGCCAGCAGCCGCCCGGGACAGCTAAACACAGATACGCAGTATTTT. The chain employs TRBV11-2 and TRBJ2-3; 7 bases map to TRBD1. Germline V gene sequence: CDR1 SGHAT, CDR2 FQNNGV. Trimming took 5 bases from V and 2 from J; bases not matched to a gene: 10. This CDR3 is built from 16 residues.